These 2 T cell receptor beta chains originate from one sample sequenced in a study of regulatory T cells in long-lasting Graves disease. Building the TCR beta libraries relied on iRepertoire HTBI primers, and CDR3 regions underwent Arm-PCR. TCRdb reprocessed the multiplex PCR reads via MiXCR and lists one record per CDR3 protein. This sample has over 650,000 distinct CDR3 sequences, with approximately 31% found just once. Noted time point: persistent/refractory GD, antithyroid drugs over 5 years with positive TRAb. PBMCs were the source of the RNA used for TCR sequencing. Here the sequenced sample was peripheral blood mononuclear cells (PBMCs), taken when the disease was refractory, from a patient treated with antithyroid drugs. These receptors originate from a female donor with Graves disease.

This clonotype has just a few counts. The rearrangement joins TRBV6-1 to TRBJ1-1; D uncertain. CDR3 length: 13 residues. From germline, CDR1 is MNHNS and CDR2 SASEGT. The V and J ends lost 2 bases and 5 bases respectively, with 9 bases between them. CDR3 sequence: CASSELKGTEAFF. The DNA of the CDR3 is TGTGCCAGCAGTGAATTAAAGGGAACTGAAGCTTTCTTT.

A note on this clonotype: A far larger clone is a single base away, which makes a read error likely. The V call is TRBV11-1, the J call TRBJ2-2; the D is unclear. The CDR3 length is 15 residues. Per germline, CDR1 SGHAT and CDR2 FQDESV (reference sequence). V lost 0 bases and J lost 1, with 6 bases in between. CDR3 coding DNA: TGTGCCAGCAGCTTAGCGGGGTGGAACACCGGGGAGCTGTTTTTT. Its protein is CASSLAGWNTGELFF.